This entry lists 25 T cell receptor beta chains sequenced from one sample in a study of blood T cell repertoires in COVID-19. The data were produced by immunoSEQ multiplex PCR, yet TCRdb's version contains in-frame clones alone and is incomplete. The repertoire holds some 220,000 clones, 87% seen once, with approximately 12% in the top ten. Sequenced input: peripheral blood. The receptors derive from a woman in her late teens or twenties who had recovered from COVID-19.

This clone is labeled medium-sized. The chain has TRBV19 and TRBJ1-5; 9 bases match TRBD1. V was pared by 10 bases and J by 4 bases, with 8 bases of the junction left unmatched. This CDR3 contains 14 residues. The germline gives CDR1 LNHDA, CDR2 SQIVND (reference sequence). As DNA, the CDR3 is TGTGCCACCTTGGGACAGGGAAGAAATCAGCCCCAGCATTTT. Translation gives CATLGQGRNQPQHF.

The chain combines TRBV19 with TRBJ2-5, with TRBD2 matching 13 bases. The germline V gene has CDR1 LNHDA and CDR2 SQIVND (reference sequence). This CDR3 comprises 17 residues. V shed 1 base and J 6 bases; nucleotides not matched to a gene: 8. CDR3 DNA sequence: TGTGCCAGTAGTATAGGGAGGACTAGCGGGAGTCTAAAGACCCAGTACTTC. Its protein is CASSIGRTSGSLKTQYF.

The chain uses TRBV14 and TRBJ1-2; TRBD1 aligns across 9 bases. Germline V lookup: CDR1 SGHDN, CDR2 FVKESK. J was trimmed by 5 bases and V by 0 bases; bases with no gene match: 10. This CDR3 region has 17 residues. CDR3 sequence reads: CASSQDGGQGLPYGYTF. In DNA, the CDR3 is TGTGCCAGCAGCCAAGATGGGGGACAGGGCCTTCCTTATGGCTACACCTTC.

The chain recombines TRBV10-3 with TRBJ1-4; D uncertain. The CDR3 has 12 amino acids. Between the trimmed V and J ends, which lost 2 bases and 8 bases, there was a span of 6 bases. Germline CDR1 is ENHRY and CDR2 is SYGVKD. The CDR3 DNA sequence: TGTGCCATCAGTGAGCGAGGGGAAAAACTGTTTTTT. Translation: CAISERGEKLFF.

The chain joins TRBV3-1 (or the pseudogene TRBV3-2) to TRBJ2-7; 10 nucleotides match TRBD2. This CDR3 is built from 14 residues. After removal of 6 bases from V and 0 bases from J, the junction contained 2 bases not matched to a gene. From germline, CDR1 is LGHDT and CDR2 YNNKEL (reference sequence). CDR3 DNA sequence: TGTGCCAGCAGGCCTAGCGGGAGCTCCTACGAGCAGTACTTC. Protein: CASRPSGSSYEQYF.

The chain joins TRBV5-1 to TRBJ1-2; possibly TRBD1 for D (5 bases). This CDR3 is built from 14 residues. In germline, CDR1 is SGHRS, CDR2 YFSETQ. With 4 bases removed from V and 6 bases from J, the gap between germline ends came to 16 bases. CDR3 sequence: CASSPGLSVDGYTF. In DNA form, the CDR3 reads TGCGCCAGCAGCCCGGGACTGTCGGTAGATGGCTACACCTTC.

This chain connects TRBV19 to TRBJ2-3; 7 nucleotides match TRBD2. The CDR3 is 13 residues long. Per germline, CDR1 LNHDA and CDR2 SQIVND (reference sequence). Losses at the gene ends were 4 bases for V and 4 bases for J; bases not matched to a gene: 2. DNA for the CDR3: TGTGCCAGTAGTAGCGGGAGCCCAGATACGCAGTATTTT. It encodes CASSSGSPDTQYF.

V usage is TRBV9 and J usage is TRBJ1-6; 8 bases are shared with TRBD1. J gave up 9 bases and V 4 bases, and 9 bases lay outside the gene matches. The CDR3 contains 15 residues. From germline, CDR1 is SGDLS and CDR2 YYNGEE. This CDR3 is CASSPQTGVSSPLHF. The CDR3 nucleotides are TGTGCCAGCAGCCCCCAGACAGGGGTCAGTTCACCCCTCCACTTT.

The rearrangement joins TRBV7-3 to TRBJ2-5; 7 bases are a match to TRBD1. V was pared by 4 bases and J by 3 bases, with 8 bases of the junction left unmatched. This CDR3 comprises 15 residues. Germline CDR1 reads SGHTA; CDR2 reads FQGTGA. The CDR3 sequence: CASSWGMGTEETQYF. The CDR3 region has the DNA TGTGCCAGCAGCTGGGGCATGGGGACAGAAGAGACCCAGTACTTC. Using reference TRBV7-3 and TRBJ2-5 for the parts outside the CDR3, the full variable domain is GAGVSQTPSNKVTEKGKYVELRCDPISGHTALYWYRQSLGQGPEFLIYFQGTGAADDSGLPNDRFFAVRPEGSVSTLKIQRTERGDSAVYLCASSWGMGTEETQYFGPGTRLLVL.

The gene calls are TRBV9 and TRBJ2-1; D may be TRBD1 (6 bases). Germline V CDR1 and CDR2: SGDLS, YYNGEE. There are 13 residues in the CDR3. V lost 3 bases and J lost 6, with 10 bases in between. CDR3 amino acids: CASSEGDLNEQFF. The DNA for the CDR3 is TGTGCCAGCAGCGAGGGGGACCTCAATGAGCAGTTCTTC.

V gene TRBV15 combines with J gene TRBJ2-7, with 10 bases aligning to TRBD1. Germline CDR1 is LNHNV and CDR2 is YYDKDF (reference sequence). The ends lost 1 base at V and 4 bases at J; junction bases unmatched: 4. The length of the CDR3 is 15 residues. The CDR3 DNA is TGTGCCACCAGCAGAGGGGGACAGGGGATTTACGAGCAGTACTTC. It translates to CATSRGGQGIYEQYF.

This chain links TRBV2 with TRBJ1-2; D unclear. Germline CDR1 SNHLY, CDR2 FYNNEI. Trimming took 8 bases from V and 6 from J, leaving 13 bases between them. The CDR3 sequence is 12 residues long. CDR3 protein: CASPGGEDGYTF. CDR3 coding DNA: TGTGCCAGCCCGGGAGGTGAGGATGGCTACACCTTC. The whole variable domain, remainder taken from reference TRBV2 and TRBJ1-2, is EPEVTQTPSHQVTQMGQEVILRCVPISNHLYFYWYRQILGQKVEFLVSFYNNEISEKSEIFDDQFSVERPDGSNFTLKIRSTKLEDSAMYFCASPGGEDGYTFGSGTRLTVV.

CDR3 in amino acids: CARDLGGGYTF. Written as DNA, the CDR3 is TGTGCCAGAGACCTGGGGGGAGGCTACACCTTC. The rearrangement links TRBV25-1 to TRBJ1-2; tentatively, D is TRBD1 (5 bases). This CDR3 is built from 11 residues. CDR1 and CDR2 (germline): MGHDK, SYGVNS. Trimming took 9 bases from V and 8 from J, leaving 13 bases between them.

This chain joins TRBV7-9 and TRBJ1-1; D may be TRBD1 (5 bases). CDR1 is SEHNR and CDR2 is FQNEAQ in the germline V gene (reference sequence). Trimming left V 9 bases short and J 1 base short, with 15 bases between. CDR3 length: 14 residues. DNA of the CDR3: TGTGCCAGTACCTTTGGCCAGGGGAACACTGAAGCTTTCTTT. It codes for CASTFGQGNTEAFF.

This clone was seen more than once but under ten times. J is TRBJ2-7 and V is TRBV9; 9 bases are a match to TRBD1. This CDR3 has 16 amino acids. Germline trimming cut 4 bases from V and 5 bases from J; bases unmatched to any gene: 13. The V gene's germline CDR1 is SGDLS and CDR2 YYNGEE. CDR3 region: CASSTTTGTGKHEQYF. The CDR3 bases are TGTGCCAGCAGCACGACTACCGGGACAGGGAAACACGAGCAGTACTTC.

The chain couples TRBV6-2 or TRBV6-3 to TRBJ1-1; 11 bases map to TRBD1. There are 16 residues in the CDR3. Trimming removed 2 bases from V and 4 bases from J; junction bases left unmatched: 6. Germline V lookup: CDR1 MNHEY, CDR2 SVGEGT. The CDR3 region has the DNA TGTGCCAGCAGTTACGGACAGGGGGCGCAGCTCACTGAAGCTTTCTTT. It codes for CASSYGQGAQLTEAFF.

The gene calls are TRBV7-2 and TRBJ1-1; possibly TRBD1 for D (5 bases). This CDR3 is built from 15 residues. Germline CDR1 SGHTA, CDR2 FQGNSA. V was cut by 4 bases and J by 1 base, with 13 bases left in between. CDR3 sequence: CASSSQGGTNTEAFF. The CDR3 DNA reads TGTGCCAGCAGCTCGCAAGGAGGGACGAACACTGAAGCTTTCTTT.

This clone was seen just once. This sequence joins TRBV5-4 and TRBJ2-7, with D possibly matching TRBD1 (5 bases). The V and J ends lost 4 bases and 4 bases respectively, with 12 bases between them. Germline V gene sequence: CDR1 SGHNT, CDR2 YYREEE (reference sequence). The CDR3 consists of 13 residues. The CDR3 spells CASSRPTEYEQYF. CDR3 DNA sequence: TGTGCCAGCAGCCGACCGACAGAATACGAGCAGTACTTC.

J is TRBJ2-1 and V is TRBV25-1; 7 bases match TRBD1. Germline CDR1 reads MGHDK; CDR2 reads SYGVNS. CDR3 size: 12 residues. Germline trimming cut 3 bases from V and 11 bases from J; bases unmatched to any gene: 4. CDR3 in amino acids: CASSEIQGKQFF. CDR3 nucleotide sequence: TGTGCCAGCAGTGAGATACAGGGGAAGCAGTTCTTC. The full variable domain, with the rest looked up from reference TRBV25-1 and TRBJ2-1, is EADIYQTPRYLVIGTGKKITLECSQTMGHDKMYWYQQDPGMELHLIHYSYGVNSTEKGDLSSESTVSRIRTEHFPLTLESARPSHTSQYLCASSEIQGKQFFGPGTRLTVL.

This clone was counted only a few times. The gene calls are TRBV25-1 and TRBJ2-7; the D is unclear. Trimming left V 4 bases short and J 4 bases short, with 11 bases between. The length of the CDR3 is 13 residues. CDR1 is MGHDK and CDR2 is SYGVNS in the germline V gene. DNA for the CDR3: TGTGCCAGCAGTGCGACATTTATTTACGAGCAGTACTTC. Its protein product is CASSATFIYEQYF.

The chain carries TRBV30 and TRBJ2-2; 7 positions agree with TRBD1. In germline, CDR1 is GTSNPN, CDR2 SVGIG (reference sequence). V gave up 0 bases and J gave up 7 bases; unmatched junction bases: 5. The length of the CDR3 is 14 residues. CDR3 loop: CAWSVGGGIGELFF. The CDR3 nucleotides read TGTGCCTGGAGTGTAGGGGGCGGTATCGGGGAGCTGTTTTTT.

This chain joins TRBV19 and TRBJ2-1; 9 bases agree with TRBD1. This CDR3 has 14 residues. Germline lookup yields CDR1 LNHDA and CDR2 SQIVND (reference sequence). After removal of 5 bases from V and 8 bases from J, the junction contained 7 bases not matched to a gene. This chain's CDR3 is CASSGDREIYEQFF. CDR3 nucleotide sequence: TGTGCCAGTAGTGGGGACAGGGAGATTTATGAGCAGTTCTTC.

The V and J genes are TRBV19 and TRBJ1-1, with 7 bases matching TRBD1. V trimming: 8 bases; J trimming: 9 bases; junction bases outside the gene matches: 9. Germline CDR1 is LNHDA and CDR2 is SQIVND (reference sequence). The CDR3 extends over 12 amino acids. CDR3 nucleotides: TGTGCCAGTGGGACAGCACATCTGAAAGCTTTCTTT. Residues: CASGTAHLKAFF. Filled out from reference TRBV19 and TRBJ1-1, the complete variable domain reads DGGITQSPKYLFRKEGQNVTLSCEQNLNHDAMYWYRQDPGQGLRLIYYSQIVNDFQKGDIAEGYSVSREKKESFPLTVTSAQKNPTAFYLCASGTAHLKAFFGQGTRLTVV.

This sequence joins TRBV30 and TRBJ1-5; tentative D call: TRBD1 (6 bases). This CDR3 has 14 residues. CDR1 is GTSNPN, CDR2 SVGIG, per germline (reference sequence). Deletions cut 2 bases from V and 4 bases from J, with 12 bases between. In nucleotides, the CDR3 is TGTGCCTGGAGTCGCGAAACAGGGAATCAGCCCCAGCATTTT. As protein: CAWSRETGNQPQHF.

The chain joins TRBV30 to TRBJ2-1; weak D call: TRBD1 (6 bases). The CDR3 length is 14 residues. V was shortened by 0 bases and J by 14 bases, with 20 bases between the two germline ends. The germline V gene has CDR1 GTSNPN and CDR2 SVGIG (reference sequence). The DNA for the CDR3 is TGTGCCTGGAGTGTACAGGGCAGTCCAGGGTCGAAGTTCTTC. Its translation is CAWSVQGSPGSKFF.